These 7 T cell receptor beta chains originate from one sample sequenced in a study of control samples from healthy donors and cancer patients. Profiled with immunoSEQ multiplex PCR; TCRdb holds only in-frame clones, not every one. The sample has about 89,000 clones; 85% to 90% are singletons. Source material: blood. The receptors were gathered from a middle-aged woman in good health.

The rearrangement links TRBV2 to TRBJ1-2; D is possibly TRBD1 (6 bases). CDR3 size: 13 residues. The germline V and J ends were trimmed by 2 bases and 5 bases, with 9 bases remaining between them. CDR1 is SNHLY, CDR2 FYNNEI, per germline. The CDR3 sequence is CASSEQGKYGYTF. The DNA for the CDR3 is TGTGCCAGCAGTGAACAGGGGAAGTATGGCTACACCTTC.

The CDR3: CASSIQGNEQFF. CDR3 sequence (DNA): TGCGCCAGCAGCATACAGGGCAATGAGCAGTTCTTC. V is TRBV5-1 and J is TRBJ2-1; D is perhaps TRBD1 (6 bases). Between the trimmed V and J ends, which lost 4 bases and 6 bases, there was a span of 8 bases. The length of the CDR3 is 12 residues. In germline, CDR1 is SGHRS, CDR2 YFSETQ.

The chain employs TRBV29-1 and TRBJ2-1; 8 positions agree with TRBD2. The CDR3 consists of 12 residues. Trimming removed 3 bases from V and 13 bases from J; junction bases left unmatched: 8. The germline V gene has CDR1 SQVTM and CDR2 ANQGSEA. The CDR3 bases are TGCAGCGTTGAGGGGACTAGTTGGGCCCAGTTCTTC. This sequence encodes CSVEGTSWAQFF.

CDR3 protein: CASSPRATELAGYTF. DNA for the CDR3: TGCGCCAGCAGCCCGCGAGCGACAGAATTAGCTGGCTACACCTTC. The V call is TRBV5-1, the J call TRBJ1-2; a weak D match, TRBD1 (5 bases). Trimming left V 4 bases short and J 7 bases short, with 20 bases between. Germline-derived CDR1 and CDR2 are SGHRS and YFSETQ. This CDR3 spans 15 amino acids.

The chain joins TRBV15 to TRBJ2-7; D possibly corresponds to TRBD2 (6 bases). Trimming took 0 bases from V and 6 from J, leaving 15 bases between them. Germline values: CDR1 LNHNV, CDR2 YYDKDF (reference sequence). The CDR3 runs 15 residues. The CDR3 is CATSRDLPGVGEQYF. CDR3 sequence (DNA): TGTGCCACCAGCAGAGATCTGCCGGGGGTAGGCGAGCAGTACTTC.

The gene calls are TRBV6-2 or TRBV6-3 and TRBJ1-1; TRBD1 agrees at 12 bases. Germline CDR1 is MNHEY and CDR2 is SVGEGT. Germline trimming cut 4 bases from V and 7 bases from J; bases unmatched to any gene: 10. CDR3 size: 16 residues. Written as DNA, the CDR3 is TGTGCCAGCAGTTCGGCTGGGGGACAGGGGGCCCGTGAAGCTTTCTTT. This gives the protein CASSSAGGQGAREAFF.

The rearrangement joins TRBV30 to TRBJ2-5; 15 bases fit TRBD2. The ends lost 3 bases at V and 7 bases at J; junction bases unmatched: 6. This CDR3 contains 15 residues. Germline-derived CDR1 and CDR2 are GTSNPN and SVGIG (reference sequence). CDR3 coding DNA: TGTGCCTGGAGCAATTCGGGACTAGCGGGGGGGACCCAGTACTTC. It specifies CAWSNSGLAGGTQYF.